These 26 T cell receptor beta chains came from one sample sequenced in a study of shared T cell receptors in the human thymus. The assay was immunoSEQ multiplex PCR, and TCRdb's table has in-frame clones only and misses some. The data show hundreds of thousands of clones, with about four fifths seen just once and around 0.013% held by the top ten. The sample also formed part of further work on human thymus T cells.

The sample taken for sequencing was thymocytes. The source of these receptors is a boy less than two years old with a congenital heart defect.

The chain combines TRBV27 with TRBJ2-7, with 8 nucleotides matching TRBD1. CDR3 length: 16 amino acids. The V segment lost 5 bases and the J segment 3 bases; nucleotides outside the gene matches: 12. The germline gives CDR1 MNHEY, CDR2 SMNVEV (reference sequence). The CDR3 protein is CASSPSRDRSRYEQYF. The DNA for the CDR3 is TGTGCCAGCAGTCCGAGCCGGGACAGGTCCCGCTACGAGCAGTACTTC.

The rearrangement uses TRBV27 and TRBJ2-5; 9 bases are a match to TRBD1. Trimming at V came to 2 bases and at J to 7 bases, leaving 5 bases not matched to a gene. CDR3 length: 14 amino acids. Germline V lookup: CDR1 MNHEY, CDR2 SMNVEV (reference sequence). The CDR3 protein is CASSLRDREGTQYF. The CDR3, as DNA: TGTGCCAGCAGTTTACGGGACAGGGAGGGGACCCAGTACTTC.

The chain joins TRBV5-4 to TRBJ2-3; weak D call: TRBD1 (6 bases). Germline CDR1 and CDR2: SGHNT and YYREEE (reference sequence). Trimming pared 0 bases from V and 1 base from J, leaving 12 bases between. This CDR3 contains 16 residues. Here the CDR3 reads CASSLVRGAGTDTQYF. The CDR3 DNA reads TGTGCCAGCAGCTTGGTCAGGGGCGCAGGCACAGATACGCAGTATTTT.

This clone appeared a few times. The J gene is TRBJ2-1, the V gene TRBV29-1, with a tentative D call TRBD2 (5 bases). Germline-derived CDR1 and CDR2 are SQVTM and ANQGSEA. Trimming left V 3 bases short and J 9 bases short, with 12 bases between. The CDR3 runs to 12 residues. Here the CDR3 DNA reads TGCAGCGTTGATAGGCTAGCCACTGAGCAGTTCTTC. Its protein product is CSVDRLATEQFF.

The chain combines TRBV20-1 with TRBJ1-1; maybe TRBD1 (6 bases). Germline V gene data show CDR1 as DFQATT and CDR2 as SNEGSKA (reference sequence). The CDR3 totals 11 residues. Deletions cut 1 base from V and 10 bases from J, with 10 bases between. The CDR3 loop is CSARAQGIAFF. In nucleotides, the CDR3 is TGCAGTGCTAGAGCACAGGGTATAGCTTTCTTT.

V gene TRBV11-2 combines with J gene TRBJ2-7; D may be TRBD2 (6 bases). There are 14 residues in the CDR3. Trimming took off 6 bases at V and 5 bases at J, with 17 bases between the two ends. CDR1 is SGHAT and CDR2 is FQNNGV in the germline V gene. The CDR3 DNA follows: TGTGCCAGCAGAACCGGGAGTATCCTGAACGAGCAGTACTTC. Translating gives CASRTGSILNEQYF. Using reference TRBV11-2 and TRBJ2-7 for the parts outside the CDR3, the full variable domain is EAGVAQSPRYKIIEKRQSVAFWCNPISGHATLYWYQQILGQGPKLLIQFQNNGVVDDSQLPKDRFSAERLKGVDSTLKIQPAKLEDSAVYLCASRTGSILNEQYFGPGTRLTVT.

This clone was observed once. The CDR3 loop reads CASSDLAGASYEQYF. CDR3 in DNA: TGCGCCAGCAGTGACCTAGCGGGTGCTTCCTACGAGCAGTACTTC. J is TRBJ2-7 and V is TRBV10-2, with TRBD2 matching 8 bases. From germline, CDR1 is WSHSY and CDR2 SAAADI. Germline trimming cut 3 bases from V and 1 base from J; bases unmatched to any gene: 5. This CDR3 is built from 15 residues.

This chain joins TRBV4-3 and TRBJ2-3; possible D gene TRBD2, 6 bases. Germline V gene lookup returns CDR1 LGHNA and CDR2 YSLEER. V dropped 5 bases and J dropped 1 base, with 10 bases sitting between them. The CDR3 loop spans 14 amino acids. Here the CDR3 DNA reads TGCGCCAGCAGCTTGACGGGGGGCACAGATACGCAGTATTTT. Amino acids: CASSLTGGTDTQYF.

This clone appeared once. The CDR3 bases are TGTGCCAGCAGTGAATTCTCCACAGGGGCGGTTCCAGAGACCCAGTACTTC. This sequence encodes CASSEFSTGAVPETQYF. This sequence joins TRBV2 and TRBJ2-5; 7 nucleotides align to TRBD1. The J segment lost 4 bases and the V segment lost 2 bases, leaving 13 bases of the junction unmatched. In germline, CDR1 is SNHLY, CDR2 FYNNEI. The CDR3 is 17 residues long.

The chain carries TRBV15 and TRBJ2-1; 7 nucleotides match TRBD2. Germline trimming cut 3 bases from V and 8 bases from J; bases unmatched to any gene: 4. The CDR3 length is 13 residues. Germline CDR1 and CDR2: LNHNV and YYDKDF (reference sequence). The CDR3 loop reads CATSRGGPDEQFF. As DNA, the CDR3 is TGTGCCACCAGCAGGGGAGGGCCTGATGAGCAGTTCTTC.

The CDR3 protein is CASGDRGHGYTF. DNA of the CDR3: TGTGCCAGCGGGGATAGGGGGCATGGCTACACCTTC. The genes are TRBV28 and TRBJ1-2; 7 bases agree with TRBD1. Germline loops: CDR1 MDHEN, CDR2 SYDVKM. The trim removed 8 bases at V and 6 bases at J, leaving 6 bases unmatched. The length of the CDR3 is 12 residues.

CDR3: CASSEAPLDTRRFSNQPQHF. The CDR3 DNA follows: TGTGCCAGCAGTGAAGCACCACTGGACACCCGTCGATTTAGCAATCAGCCCCAGCATTTT. The V and J genes are TRBV6-1 and TRBJ1-5; TRBD1 is a possible D gene (5 bases). CDR3 length: 20 amino acids. Germline V gene data show CDR1 as MNHNS and CDR2 as SASEGT. Deletions cut 0 bases from V and 0 bases from J, with 21 bases between.

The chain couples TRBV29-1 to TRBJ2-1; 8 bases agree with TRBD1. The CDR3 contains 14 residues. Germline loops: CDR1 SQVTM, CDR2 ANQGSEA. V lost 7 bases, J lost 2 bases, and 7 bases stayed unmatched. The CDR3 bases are TGCAGCGGGACAGGGTCGGGGGCCTACAATGAGCAGTTCTTC. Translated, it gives CSGTGSGAYNEQFF.

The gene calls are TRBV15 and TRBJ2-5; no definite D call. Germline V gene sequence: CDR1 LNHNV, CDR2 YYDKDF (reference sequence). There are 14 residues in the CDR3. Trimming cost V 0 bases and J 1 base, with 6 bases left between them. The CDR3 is CATSRDPGQETQYF. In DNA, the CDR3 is TGTGCCACCAGCAGAGACCCGGGCCAAGAGACCCAGTACTTC. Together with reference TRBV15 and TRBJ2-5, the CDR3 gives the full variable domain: DAMVIQNPRYQVTQFGKPVTLSCSQTLNHNVMYWYQQKSSQAPKLLFHYYDKDFNNEADTPDNFQSRRPNTSFCFLDIRSPGLGDTAMYLCATSRDPGQETQYFGPGTRLLVL.

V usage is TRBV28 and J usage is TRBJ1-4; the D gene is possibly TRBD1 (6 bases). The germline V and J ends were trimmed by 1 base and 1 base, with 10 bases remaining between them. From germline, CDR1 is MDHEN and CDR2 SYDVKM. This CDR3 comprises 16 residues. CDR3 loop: CASSLSPQGTNEKLFF. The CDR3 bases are TGTGCCAGCAGTTTATCTCCACAGGGAACTAATGAAAAACTGTTTTTT. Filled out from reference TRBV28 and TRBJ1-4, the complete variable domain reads DVKVTQSSRYLVKRTGEKVFLECVQDMDHENMFWYRQDPGLGLRLIYFSYDVKMKEKGDIPEGYSVSREKKERFSLILESASTNQTSMYLCASSLSPQGTNEKLFFGSGTQLSVL.

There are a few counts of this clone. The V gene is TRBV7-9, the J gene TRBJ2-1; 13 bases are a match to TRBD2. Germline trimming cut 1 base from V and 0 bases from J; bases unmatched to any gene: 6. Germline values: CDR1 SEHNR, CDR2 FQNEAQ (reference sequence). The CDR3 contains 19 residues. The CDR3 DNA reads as TGTGCCAGCAGCTTAGAGACTAGCGGGAGGTCGAGCTCCTACAATGAGCAGTTCTTC. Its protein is CASSLETSGRSSSYNEQFF. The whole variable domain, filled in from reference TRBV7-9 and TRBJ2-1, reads DTGVSQNPRHKITKRGQNVTFRCDPISEHNRLYWYRQTLGQGPEFLTYFQNEAQLEKSRLLSDRFSAERPKGSFSTLEIQRTEQGDSAMYLCASSLETSGRSSSYNEQFFGPGTRLTVL.

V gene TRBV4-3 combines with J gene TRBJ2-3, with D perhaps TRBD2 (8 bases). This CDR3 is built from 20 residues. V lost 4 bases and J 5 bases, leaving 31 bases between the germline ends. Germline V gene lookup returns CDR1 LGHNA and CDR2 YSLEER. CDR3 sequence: CASSPRATGSAGEGKDTQYF. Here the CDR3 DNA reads TGCGCCAGCAGCCCTCGAGCGACAGGGTCAGCGGGAGAAGGGAAAGATACGCAGTATTTT.

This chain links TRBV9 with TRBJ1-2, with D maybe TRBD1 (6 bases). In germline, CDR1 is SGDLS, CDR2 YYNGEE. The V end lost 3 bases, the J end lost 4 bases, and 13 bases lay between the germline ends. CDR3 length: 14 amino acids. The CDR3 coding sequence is TGTGCCAGCAGCGCCTCCCCAGGGGTCTATGGCTACACCTTC. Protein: CASSASPGVYGYTF.

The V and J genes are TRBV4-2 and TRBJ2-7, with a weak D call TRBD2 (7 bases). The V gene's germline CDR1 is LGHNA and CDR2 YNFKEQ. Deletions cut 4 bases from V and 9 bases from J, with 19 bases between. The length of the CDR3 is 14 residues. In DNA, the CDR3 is TGTGCCAGCAGCCCCGGGGCCGACCGGGGGGCGCAGTACTTC. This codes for CASSPGADRGAQYF.

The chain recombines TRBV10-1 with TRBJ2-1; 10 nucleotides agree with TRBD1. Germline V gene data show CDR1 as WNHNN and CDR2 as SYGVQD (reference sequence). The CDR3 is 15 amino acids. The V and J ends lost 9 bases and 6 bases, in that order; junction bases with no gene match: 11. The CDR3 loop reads CASSTGTGDGNEQFF. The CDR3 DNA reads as TGCGCCAGTTCTACCGGGACAGGGGATGGCAATGAGCAGTTCTTC.

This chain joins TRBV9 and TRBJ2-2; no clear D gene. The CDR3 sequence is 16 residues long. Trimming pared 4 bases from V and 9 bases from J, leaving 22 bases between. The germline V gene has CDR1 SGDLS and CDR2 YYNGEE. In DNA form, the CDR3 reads TGTGCCAGCAGCCCTTATAAGACAAGCTATGTCTGGGAGCTGTTTTTT. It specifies CASSPYKTSYVWELFF.

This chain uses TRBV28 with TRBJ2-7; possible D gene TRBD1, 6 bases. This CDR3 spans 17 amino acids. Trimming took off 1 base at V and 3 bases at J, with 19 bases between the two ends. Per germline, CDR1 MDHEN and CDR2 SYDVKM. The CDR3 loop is CASSLLWPGQDSYEQYF. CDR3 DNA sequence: TGTGCCAGCAGTTTATTATGGCCGGGGCAGGACAGCTACGAGCAGTACTTC.

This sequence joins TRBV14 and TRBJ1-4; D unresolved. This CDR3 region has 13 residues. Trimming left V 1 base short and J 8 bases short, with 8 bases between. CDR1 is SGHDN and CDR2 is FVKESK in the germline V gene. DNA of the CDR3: TGTGCCAGCAGCCAAGCCGGGAGAGAAAAACTGTTTTTT. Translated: CASSQAGREKLFF.

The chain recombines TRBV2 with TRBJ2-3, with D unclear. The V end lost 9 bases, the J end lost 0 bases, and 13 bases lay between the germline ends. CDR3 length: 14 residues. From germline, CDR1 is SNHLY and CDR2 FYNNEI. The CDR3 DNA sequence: TGTGCCAGTCCCATACCTAAAAGCACAGATACGCAGTATTTT. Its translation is CASPIPKSTDTQYF.

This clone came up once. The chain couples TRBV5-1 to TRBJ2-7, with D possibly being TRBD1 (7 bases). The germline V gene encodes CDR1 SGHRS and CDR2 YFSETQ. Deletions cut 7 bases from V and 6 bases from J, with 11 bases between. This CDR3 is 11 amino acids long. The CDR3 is CASSGDSEQYF. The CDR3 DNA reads TGCGCCAGCTCGGGGGACAGCGAGCAGTACTTC.

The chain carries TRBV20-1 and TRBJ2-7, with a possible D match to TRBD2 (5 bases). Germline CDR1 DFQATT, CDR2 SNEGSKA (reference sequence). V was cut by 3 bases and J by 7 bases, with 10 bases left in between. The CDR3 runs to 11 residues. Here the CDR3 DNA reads TGCAGTGCTAGGACTACACGGGAGCAGTACTTC. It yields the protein CSARTTREQYF.